The clone carrying this TCR beta chain was counted ten times or more. Its target is not known. Each sample used about 0.55 ug of genomic DNA from bulk tumor tissue. Primary tumors were biopsied several times each, far apart, intraoperatively. Enrolled patients presented with newly diagnosed, previously untreated non-small cell lung cancer and underwent curative surgery. Multiplex PCR amplified TCR beta CDR3 with 32 V and 13 J primers. TCRdb re-called the multiplex PCR reads with MiXCR, one entry per CDR3 protein. The sample comprises 12,000 to 15,000 distinct CDR3 sequences, under 35% of which are singletons, and roughly 15% rests with the top ten. The source of the sample is a study of immune heterogeneity within non-small cell lung tumors. Study in general: It was found that the tumors were 4 squamous cell carcinomas, approximately nine non-squamous carcinomas and 1 not otherwise specified.

Whole-study findings and limits: Largely distinct from one individual patient to the next were the high-frequency T-cell receptor beta clonotypes. Local clonality of T cells correlated moderately yet significantly with local tumor mutational burden (R approximately 0.35).

The CDR3 covers 14 residues. J gave up 7 bases and V 0 bases, and 5 bases lay outside the gene matches. Germline V gene lookup returns CDR1 SGHRS and CDR2 YFSETQ. The chain links TRBV5-1 to TRBJ1-1; 8 nucleotides line up with TRBD1. Sequenced material: lung tumor tissue. This sequence was found in a woman aged 50 to 60 with non-small cell lung cancer. The CDR3 here is CASSLEGQGVEAFF. DNA for the CDR3: TGCGCCAGCAGCTTGGAAGGACAGGGCGTTGAAGCTTTCTTT.